This record covers a single TCR beta chain. Antigen specificity is unknown. The data originate from a study of cytomegalovirus exposure and HLA in healthy donors. General study findings and limits: Specific recognition of CMV antigens was confirmed in vitro for a few chains (all CMV-associated).

The PCR had 60 Vbeta and 13 Jbeta primers. The repertoire was sequenced with immunoSEQ multiplex PCR; TCRdb's copy has only in-frame clones and lacks some. The table shows about 97,000 clones, with 75% occurring only once. CDR1 and CDR2 (germline): GTSNPN, SVGIG (reference sequence). Trimming cost V 3 bases and J 4 bases; bases outside gene matches: 4. CDR3 length: 14 amino acids. The gene calls are TRBV30 and TRBJ1-3; 9 positions match TRBD1. Specimen: PBMCs. The receptor comes from a middle-aged man in good health and CMV-seronegative. CDR3 region: CAWRPGQGGNTIYF. The CDR3 DNA is TGTGCCTGGAGACCTGGACAGGGGGGAAACACCATATATTTT. The full variable domain, its missing parts supplied by reference TRBV30 and TRBJ1-3, is SQTIHQWPATLVQPVGSPLSLECTVEGTSNPNLYWYRQAAGRGLQLLFYSVGIGQISSEVPQNLSASRPQDRQFILSSKKLLLSDSGFYLCAWRPGQGGNTIYFGEGSWLTVV.